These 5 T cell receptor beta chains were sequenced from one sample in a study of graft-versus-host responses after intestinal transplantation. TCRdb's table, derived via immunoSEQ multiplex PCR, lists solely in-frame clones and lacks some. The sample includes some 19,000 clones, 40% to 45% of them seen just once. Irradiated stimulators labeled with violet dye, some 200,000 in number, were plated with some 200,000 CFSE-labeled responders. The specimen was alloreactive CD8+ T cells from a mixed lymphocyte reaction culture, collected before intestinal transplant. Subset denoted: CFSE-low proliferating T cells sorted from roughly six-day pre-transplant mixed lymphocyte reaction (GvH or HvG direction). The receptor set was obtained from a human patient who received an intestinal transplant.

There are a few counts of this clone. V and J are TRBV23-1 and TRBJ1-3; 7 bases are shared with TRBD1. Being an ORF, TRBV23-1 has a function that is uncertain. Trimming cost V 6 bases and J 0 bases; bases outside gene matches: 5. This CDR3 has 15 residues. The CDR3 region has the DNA TGCGCCAGCAGCGACGGGACAGTCTCTGGAAACACCATATATTTT. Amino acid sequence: CASSDGTVSGNTIYF.

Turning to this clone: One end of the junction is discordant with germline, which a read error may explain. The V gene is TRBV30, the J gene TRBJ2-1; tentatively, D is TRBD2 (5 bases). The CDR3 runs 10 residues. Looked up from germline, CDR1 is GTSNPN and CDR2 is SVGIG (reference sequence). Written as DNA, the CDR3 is TGTGCCTGGCGAGGGCCTAGTGGGATCTTC. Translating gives CAWRGPSGIF.

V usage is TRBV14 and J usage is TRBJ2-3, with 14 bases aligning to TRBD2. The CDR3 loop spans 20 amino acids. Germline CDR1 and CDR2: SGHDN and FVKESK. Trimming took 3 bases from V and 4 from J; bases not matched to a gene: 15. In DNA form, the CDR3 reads TGTGCCAGCAGCCAGATACCCAAGACTAGCGGGAGGGCCATCGCAGATACGCAGTATTTT. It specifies CASSQIPKTSGRAIADTQYF.

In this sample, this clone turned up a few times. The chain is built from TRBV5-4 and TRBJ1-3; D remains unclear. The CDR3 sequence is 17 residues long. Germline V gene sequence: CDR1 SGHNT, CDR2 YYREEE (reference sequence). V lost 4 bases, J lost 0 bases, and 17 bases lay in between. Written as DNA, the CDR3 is TGTGCCAGCAGCCCTGGTAGCGGAAGCAGCTCTGGAAACACCATATATTTT. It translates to CASSPGSGSSSGNTIYF.

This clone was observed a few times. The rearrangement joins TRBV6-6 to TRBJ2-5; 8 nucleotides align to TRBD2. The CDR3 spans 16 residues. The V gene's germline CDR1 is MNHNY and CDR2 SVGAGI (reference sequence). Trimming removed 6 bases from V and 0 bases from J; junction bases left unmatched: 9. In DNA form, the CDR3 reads TGTGCCAGCAGGAGACCGGGGCGGGGGGACCAAGAGACCCAGTACTTC. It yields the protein CASRRPGRGDQETQYF.